Each of the 19 T cell receptor beta chains below was sequenced from the same sample in a study of early T cells in non-severe SARS-CoV-2 infection listed by TCRdb under 2021. The library was prepared using 5' RACE. The instrument was a NextSeq 500. TCRdb reworked the public reads: Q25 trimming with fastp, MiXCR clone assembly, productive beta chains retained. Each entry merges the rows of one CDR3 protein and shows their most common DNA and genes. A total of about 38,000 distinct CDR3 sequences appear in this sample, under 5% of them only once. 15% to 20% of the sample is held by the ten biggest clonotypes. The sequencing input was whole blood. The receptors come from an adult who was a healthcare worker with PCR-confirmed SARS-CoV-2 infection or an uninfected control (not recorded which).

This clonotype was counted many times. The V and J genes are TRBV7-6 and TRBJ1-1, with D maybe TRBD1 (5 bases). V was trimmed by 3 bases and J by 2 bases, leaving 13 bases between them. The CDR3 runs 15 residues. Germline V gene sequence: CDR1 SGHVS, CDR2 FNYEAQ. This CDR3 is CASSFLQAANTEAFF. Written as DNA, the CDR3 is TGTGCCAGCAGCTTTCTACAGGCCGCCAACACTGAAGCTTTCTTT.

By frequency in the sample, this clonotype is medium-sized. V and J are TRBV29-1 and TRBJ1-1, with D maybe TRBD1 (5 bases). This CDR3 has 11 residues. Trimming removed 3 bases at V and 5 bases at J, with 7 bases between. From germline, CDR1 is SQVTM and CDR2 ANQGSEA. In DNA form, the CDR3 reads TGCAGCGTTGATGGGGGTACTGAAGCTTTCTTT. It yields the protein CSVDGGTEAFF. The whole variable domain, remainder taken from reference TRBV29-1 and TRBJ1-1, is SAVISQKPSRDICQRGTSLTIQCQVDSQVTMMFWYRQQPGQSLTLIATANQGSEATYESGFVIDKFPISRPNLTFSTLTVSNMSPEDSSIYLCSVDGGTEAFFGQGTRLTVV.

This clonotype was counted many times. This chain joins TRBV12-3 or TRBV12-4 and TRBJ1-2; 8 bases line up with TRBD1. J gave up 3 bases and V 5 bases, and 5 bases lay outside the gene matches. The CDR3 loop spans 14 amino acids. The CDR3 DNA follows: TGTGCCAGCAGTCAATTGGACAGGGACTATGGCTACACCTTC. Translated: CASSQLDRDYGYTF.

This clonotype was counted at least ten times. J is TRBJ1-5 and V is TRBV6-6; D is unclear. Trimming took off 6 bases at V and 1 base at J, with 7 bases between the two ends. Germline CDR1 is MNHNY and CDR2 is SVGAGI (reference sequence). This CDR3 spans 13 amino acids. CDR3: CASSPTSNQPQHF. The DNA of the CDR3 is TGTGCCAGCAGCCCCACGAGCAATCAGCCCCAGCATTTT.

Only a few counts were recorded for this clonotype. V gene TRBV7-9 combines with J gene TRBJ2-1, with TRBD1 matching over 8 bases. The CDR3 extends over 15 amino acids. Germline-derived CDR1 and CDR2 are SEHNR and FQNEAQ (reference sequence). The ends lost 4 bases at V and 9 bases at J; junction bases unmatched: 11. The CDR3 is CASSSPTGGKGEQFF. DNA for the CDR3: TGTGCCAGCAGCTCGCCAACAGGGGGAAAGGGTGAGCAGTTCTTC.

This clonotype has just a few counts. The chain employs TRBV5-1 and TRBJ1-3; no clear D. The germline V and J ends were trimmed by 2 bases and 8 bases, with 11 bases remaining between them. The CDR3 totals 13 residues. Germline assignment: CDR1 SGHRS and CDR2 YFSETQ. The CDR3 bases are TGCGCCAGCAGCTTAACCCCCGAAGACACCATATATTTT. Protein product: CASSLTPEDTIYF.

This clonotype showed up many times. This sequence joins TRBV7-2 and TRBJ1-4, with D perhaps matching TRBD1 (6 bases). The length of the CDR3 is 12 residues. Germline CDR1 SGHTA, CDR2 FQGNSA. V was trimmed by 5 bases and J by 13 bases, leaving 14 bases between them. The CDR3 here is CASSIPGQRLFF. The CDR3 DNA follows: TGTGCCAGCAGCATACCGGGACAACGACTGTTTTTT.

This clonotype was detected many times. The rearrangement links TRBV15 to TRBJ1-2, with no clear D. CDR3 size: 13 residues. CDR1 and CDR2 from the germline V gene are LNHNV and YYDKDF (reference sequence). With 1 base removed from V and 8 bases from J, the gap between germline ends came to 11 bases. Here the CDR3 DNA reads TGTGCCACCAGCAGAGTGAGAGAACAGGGCTACACCTTC. Translating it yields CATSRVREQGYTF.

At least ten counts were recorded for this clonotype. The genes are TRBV7-2 and TRBJ1-1; D possibly corresponds to TRBD1 (6 bases). V was shortened by 0 bases and J by 4 bases, with 15 bases between the two germline ends. This CDR3 spans 16 amino acids. Germline lookup yields CDR1 SGHTA and CDR2 FQGNSA. CDR3 sequence reads: CASSLALPQGPTEAFF. For the CDR3, the DNA is TGTGCCAGCAGCTTAGCGCTCCCCCAGGGGCCCACTGAAGCTTTCTTT.

This clonotype appeared a few times. The genes are TRBV6-5 and TRBJ1-6; no clear D. Germline values: CDR1 MNHEY, CDR2 SVGAGI. V lost 4 bases to trimming and J lost 6 bases, with 13 bases between them. The length of the CDR3 is 15 residues. CDR3 region: CASSSVVHSNSPLHF. In nucleotides, the CDR3 is TGTGCCAGCAGTTCAGTCGTCCACAGTAATTCACCCCTCCACTTT.

This clonotype was observed at least ten times. The J gene is TRBJ1-4, the V gene TRBV6-1, with 8 bases fitting TRBD1. This CDR3 is built from 14 residues. V lost 5 bases and J lost 7; bases outside the gene matches: 6. Germline CDR1 and CDR2: MNHNS and SASEGT. CDR3 sequence: CASSPRTGPEKLFF. The DNA of the CDR3 is TGTGCCAGCAGTCCCCGGACAGGGCCTGAAAAACTGTTTTTT.

This clonotype has a count of ten or more. This rearrangement joins TRBV30 to TRBJ1-3, with a tentative D call TRBD1 (5 bases). V lost 3 bases and J 0 bases, leaving 12 bases between the germline ends. This CDR3 contains 15 residues. The germline gives CDR1 GTSNPN, CDR2 SVGIG (reference sequence). The CDR3 protein is CAWSSGRTSGNTIYF. The CDR3, as DNA: TGTGCCTGGAGCTCAGGGCGCACCTCTGGAAACACCATATATTTT.

This clonotype appeared many times. This chain links TRBV12-3 or TRBV12-4 with TRBJ2-2; TRBD2 agrees at 8 bases. The CDR3 spans 16 residues. Losses at the gene ends were 3 bases for V and 4 bases for J; bases not matched to a gene: 7. The CDR3 is CASSFGGGPRTGELFF. DNA of the CDR3: TGTGCCAGCAGTTTTGGCGGGGGGCCTCGCACCGGGGAGCTGTTTTTT.

This clonotype was detected ten times or more. V and J are TRBV25-1 and TRBJ1-1, with D uncertain. Trimming removed 3 bases at V and 9 bases at J, with 14 bases between. This CDR3 contains 13 residues. The germline CDR1 and CDR2 sequences are MGHDK and SYGVNS. As DNA, the CDR3 is TGTGCCAGCAGTGACGGGATAGGAAAAAAAGCTTTCTTT. The encoded protein is CASSDGIGKKAFF. Based on the CDR3 plus reference TRBV25-1 and TRBJ1-1, the full variable domain is EADIYQTPRYLVIGTGKKITLECSQTMGHDKMYWYQQDPGMELHLIHYSYGVNSTEKGDLSSESTVSRIRTEHFPLTLESARPSHTSQYLCASSDGIGKKAFFGQGTRLTVV.

This clonotype was detected ten times or more. The chain recombines TRBV7-2 with TRBJ1-6; 8 bases are shared with TRBD1. From germline, CDR1 is SGHTA and CDR2 FQGNSA. V was clipped by 1 base and J by 4 bases; unmatched bases: 6. The CDR3 is 17 residues long. The DNA of the CDR3 is TGTGCCAGCAGCTTAGGGCAGGGGGCTGTATATAATTCACCCCTCCACTTT. It encodes CASSLGQGAVYNSPLHF. The full variable domain, its missing parts supplied by reference TRBV7-2 and TRBJ1-6, is GAGVSQSPSNKVTEKGKDVELRCDPISGHTALYWYRQSLGQGLEFLIYFQGNSAPDKSGLPSDRFSAERTGGSVSTLTIQRTQQEDSAVYLCASSLGQGAVYNSPLHFGNGTRLTVT.

Written as DNA, the CDR3 is TGTGCCAGCAGCTTGCCAGACAGGGGCTCCTACGAGCAGTACTTC. Protein product: CASSLPDRGSYEQYF. The chain recombines TRBV7-9 with TRBJ2-7; 8 nucleotides agree with TRBD1. This CDR3 is 15 amino acids long. J lost 0 bases, V lost 3 bases, and 4 bases had no gene match. Per germline, CDR1 SEHNR and CDR2 FQNEAQ (reference sequence).

This clonotype came up many times. The chain is built from TRBV4-1 and TRBJ1-6; no firm D call. The CDR3 contains 16 residues. V lost 1 base and J 0 bases, leaving 7 bases between the germline ends. CDR1 is MGHRA and CDR2 is YSYEKL in the germline V gene. CDR3 nucleotide sequence: TGCGCCAGCAGCCAAGTCTCAGGCTCCTATAATTCACCCCTCCACTTT. It encodes CASSQVSGSYNSPLHF.

The chain couples TRBV6-5 to TRBJ2-3; perhaps TRBD1 as D (5 bases). Germline values: CDR1 MNHEY, CDR2 SVGAGI. Trimming took off 6 bases at V and 8 bases at J, with 15 bases between the two ends. This CDR3 comprises 13 residues. The DNA for the CDR3 is TGTGCCAGCAGACCCACGCTTGGGGCTACGCAGTATTTT. Translated: CASRPTLGATQYF.

This clonotype was seen repeatedly, ten times or more. The gene calls are TRBV10-1 and TRBJ2-3, with D tentatively TRBD2 (6 bases). The CDR3 extends over 14 amino acids. V was shortened by 1 base and J by 2 bases, with 7 bases between the two germline ends. The germline gives CDR1 WNHNN, CDR2 SYGVQD (reference sequence). In DNA, the CDR3 is TGCGCCAGCAGTGAGTGGACTACCACAGATACGCAGTATTTT. Protein sequence: CASSEWTTTDTQYF.